This TCR beta chain was found in a study of hypomethylating agent response in myelodysplastic syndrome. At the level of the study: Donors were myelodysplastic syndrome patients: 2 female, 10 or so male. The most frequent mutation was TET2, in about 45% of the 11 patients.

Germline V gives CDR1 SGHTA, CDR2 FQGTGA. The CDR3 is 15 amino acids. V lost 3 bases and J lost 8, with 16 bases in between. T-cell subsets were not sorted; bulk bone marrow was analyzed. Sequenced by immunoSEQ multiplex PCR; TCRdb stores in-frame clones only, minus some. The table records about 5,400 clones, about 90% of them present only once. This TCR was sampled from a human donor with myelodysplastic syndrome. The specimen comprised bone marrow, sampled before or after starting hypomethylating agent treatment for myelodysplastic syndrome (not recorded which). The chain combines TRBV7-3 with TRBJ1-4; weak D call: TRBD1 (5 bases). CDR3 protein: CASSFWLGRGEKLFF. The CDR3 DNA sequence: TGTGCCAGCAGCTTTTGGCTGGGGCGAGGGGAAAAACTGTTTTTT.